The next 31 T cell receptor beta chains were all read from a single sample in a study of shared clonotypes between healthy human individuals. Method: immunoSEQ multiplex PCR; TCRdb's copy keeps in-frame clones and lacks some. The sample includes hundreds of thousands of clones, roughly 77% seen only once; the top ten take around 14%. Sequenced sample: PBMCs. Receptors originate from a woman in her thirties or forties in good health. Some clones in this sample may be carry-over from other donors' samples.

In nucleotides, the CDR3 is TGTGCCAGCAGCTTGGAGGGACAGGGATACGAGCAGTACTTC. It translates to CASSLEGQGYEQYF. This chain joins TRBV5-5 and TRBJ2-7; TRBD1 matches 9 bases. Germline V gene data show CDR1 as SGHKS and CDR2 as YYEKEE (reference sequence). The trim removed 0 bases at V and 4 bases at J, leaving 2 bases unmatched. The CDR3 totals 14 residues.

This clone was seen only a few times. J is TRBJ2-3 and V is TRBV5-4, with D unresolved. V lost 0 bases and J 4 bases, leaving 15 bases between the germline ends. CDR3 length equals 16 residues. Germline V gene data show CDR1 as SGHNT and CDR2 as YYREEE (reference sequence). DNA of the CDR3: TGTGCCAGCAGCTTGGGGGCCGCCTTAGGTGCAGATACGCAGTATTTT. It is translated as CASSLGAALGADTQYF.

V is TRBV4-2 and J is TRBJ2-1, with a weak D call TRBD2 (6 bases). This CDR3 region has 17 residues. Germline V gene sequence: CDR1 LGHNA, CDR2 YNFKEQ. Trimming stripped 4 bases from V and 3 bases from J, with 19 bases between. CDR3 amino acids: CASSPYPAGPFYNEQFF. In DNA, the CDR3 is TGTGCCAGCAGCCCCTACCCAGCGGGTCCTTTCTACAATGAGCAGTTCTTC.

This sequence joins TRBV7-8 and TRBJ2-7, with D perhaps matching TRBD2 (5 bases). CDR3 length: 13 residues. The ends were cut back, 1 base at V and 6 bases at J, with 10 bases in the middle. Germline CDR1 reads SGHVS; CDR2 reads FQNEAQ. The CDR3 reads CASSLVRGSEQYF. CDR3 bases: TGTGCCAGCAGCTTAGTTCGGGGAAGCGAGCAGTACTTC.

This clone has only a few counts. The sample holds other DNA sequences that translate to the same CDR3. The chain combines TRBV7-9 with TRBJ2-6; no clear D. Germline V gene lookup returns CDR1 SEHNR and CDR2 FQNEAQ (reference sequence). V shed 3 bases and J shed 1 base, with 4 bases lying between them. The CDR3 spans 14 residues. CDR3 sequence reads: CASSFGSGANVLTF. CDR3 bases: TGTGCCAGCAGCTTTGGGTCTGGGGCCAACGTCCTGACTTTC.

The J gene is TRBJ1-1, the V gene TRBV6-5; the match to TRBD1 covers 7 bases. Germline V CDR1 and CDR2: MNHEY, SVGAGI. This CDR3 is 14 amino acids long. V trimming: 7 bases; J trimming: 4 bases; junction bases outside the gene matches: 9. CDR3 in DNA: TGTGCCAGCAAAAATACAGGGGTGTCCACTGAAGCTTTCTTT. Encoded protein: CASKNTGVSTEAFF.

This chain links TRBV9 with TRBJ1-3; 7 nucleotides align to TRBD1. In germline, CDR1 is SGDLS, CDR2 YYNGEE. This CDR3 has 14 residues. The junction had 2 bases not matched to a gene; V was cut back by 3 bases and J by 2 bases. Here the CDR3 reads CASSGGTAGNTIYF. In DNA form, the CDR3 reads TGTGCCAGCAGCGGGGGGACAGCTGGAAACACCATATATTTT.

This clone appeared a few times. J is TRBJ2-5 and V is TRBV18, with 9 bases aligning to TRBD1. Germline V gives CDR1 KGHSH, CDR2 LQKENI. The CDR3 sequence is 15 residues long. The V segment lost 6 bases and the J segment 1 base; nucleotides outside the gene matches: 6. The CDR3 spells CASSPGQGPQETQYF. CDR3 in DNA: TGTGCCAGCTCTCCGGGACAGGGTCCCCAAGAGACCCAGTACTTC.

This clone was seen ten or more times. The chain carries TRBV25-1 and TRBJ2-1, with TRBD2 matching 9 bases. Germline CDR1 is MGHDK and CDR2 is SYGVNS. The CDR3 length is 14 residues. The trim removed 8 bases at V and 4 bases at J, leaving 6 bases unmatched. The DNA for the CDR3 is TGTGCCAGCGTAGCGGGAGTGAGTTACAATGAGCAGTTCTTC. It is translated as CASVAGVSYNEQFF.

This chain joins TRBV5-4 and TRBJ2-7; the match to TRBD2 covers 8 bases. V was pared by 3 bases and J by 2 bases, with 4 bases of the junction left unmatched. This CDR3 is built from 14 residues. Germline CDR1 SGHNT, CDR2 YYREEE (reference sequence). In DNA, the CDR3 is TGTGCCAGCAGCTATAGCGGGACGGCCTACGAGCAGTACTTC. It yields the protein CASSYSGTAYEQYF.

The genes are TRBV28 and TRBJ2-7; D possibly corresponds to TRBD1 (6 bases). Trimming removed 4 bases at V and 5 bases at J, with 18 bases between. CDR1 and CDR2 (germline): MDHEN, SYDVKM. This CDR3 spans 15 amino acids. CDR3 in amino acids: CASSSPPTGSNEQYF. DNA for the CDR3: TGTGCCAGCAGTTCGCCACCTACAGGGTCCAACGAGCAGTACTTC.

This rearrangement joins TRBV5-4 to TRBJ2-1, with a possible D match to TRBD2 (5 bases). The CDR3 consists of 13 residues. V was trimmed by 4 bases and J by 5 bases, leaving 10 bases between them. Germline CDR1 SGHNT, CDR2 YYREEE (reference sequence). In nucleotides, the CDR3 is TGTGCCAGCAGCCTGGACTGGAACAATGAGCAGTTCTTC. This gives the protein CASSLDWNNEQFF.

The CDR3 region is CASSFGREVDEQFF. The CDR3 DNA follows: TGTGCCAGCAGTTTTGGGCGGGAGGTCGATGAGCAGTTCTTC. The rearrangement uses TRBV28 and TRBJ2-1; 8 bases map to TRBD2. This CDR3 contains 14 residues. Germline V gives CDR1 MDHEN, CDR2 SYDVKM. V was clipped by 3 bases and J by 8 bases; unmatched bases: 6.

Many counts were recorded for this clone. V gene TRBV13 combines with J gene TRBJ2-2; 12 bases align to TRBD2. The CDR3 length is 16 residues. The V and J ends lost 5 bases and 5 bases, in that order; junction bases with no gene match: 6. Per the germline V gene, CDR1 is PRHDT and CDR2 is FYEKMQ (reference sequence). CDR3 sequence (DNA): TGTGCCAGCAGCCCGACTAGCGGGAGAAATACCGGGGAGCTGTTTTTT. Encoded protein: CASSPTSGRNTGELFF.

V usage is TRBV15 and J usage is TRBJ2-1, with D possibly TRBD2 on 6 matching bases. The germline V gene has CDR1 LNHNV and CDR2 YYDKDF (reference sequence). V lost 0 bases and J lost 0, with 9 bases in between. CDR3 size: 16 residues. The CDR3 region has the DNA TGTGCCACCAGCAGAGATATAGCGGTCTCCTACAATGAGCAGTTCTTC. This codes for CATSRDIAVSYNEQFF.

V is TRBV19 and J is TRBJ2-6; D not resolved. CDR1 LNHDA and CDR2 SQIVND come from the germline V gene (reference sequence). The V end was cut by 2 bases, the J end by 0 bases, with 11 bases between. The CDR3 is 17 residues long. The CDR3 protein is CASSIRGLSSGANVLTF. As DNA, the CDR3 is TGTGCCAGTAGTATAAGAGGTCTTAGCTCTGGGGCCAACGTCCTGACTTTC.

In DNA form, the CDR3 reads TGCGCCAGCAGCTTGGACAGAAAAGAGACCCAGTACTTC. It codes for CASSLDRKETQYF. V and J are TRBV5-1 and TRBJ2-5, with D unclear. Deletions cut 0 bases from V and 3 bases from J, with 6 bases between. Germline CDR1 SGHRS, CDR2 YFSETQ. This CDR3 region has 13 residues.

This clone appeared a few times. This chain joins TRBV4-2 and TRBJ1-2, with D perhaps matching TRBD1 (5 bases). The V gene lost 0 bases and the J gene lost 0 bases, with 11 bases spanning the gap. Germline lookup yields CDR1 LGHNA and CDR2 YNFKEQ. The CDR3 extends over 16 amino acids. For the CDR3, the DNA is TGTGCCAGCAGCCAAGACACAGGAGATGCTAACTATGGCTACACCTTC. Its protein is CASSQDTGDANYGYTF.

In regard to this clone: A read error is possible here, since a much larger clone lies one base away. The same CDR3 is also encoded by other DNA sequences in this sample. The V and J genes are TRBV27 and TRBJ2-3, with D tentatively TRBD2 (6 bases). The germline V gene has CDR1 MNHEY and CDR2 SMNVEV (reference sequence). The CDR3 runs to 16 residues. Trimming pared 5 bases from V and 3 bases from J, leaving 18 bases between. The CDR3 loop reads CASSPGVAEVTDTQYF. The CDR3 nucleotides read TGTGCCAGCAGTCCGGGGGTAGCGGAGGTTACAGATACGCAGTATTTT.

The V gene is TRBV7-9, the J gene TRBJ1-1, with unresolved D. The germline V and J ends were trimmed by 2 bases and 2 bases, with 6 bases remaining between them. Germline CDR1 is SEHNR and CDR2 is FQNEAQ (reference sequence). The CDR3 loop spans 13 amino acids. The CDR3 bases are TGTGCCAGCAGCTTACGGAGTAACACTGAAGCTTTCTTT. As protein: CASSLRSNTEAFF.

The rearrangement uses TRBV29-1 and TRBJ2-1; possibly TRBD1 for D (6 bases). CDR3 length: 16 residues. V lost 4 bases to trimming and J lost 0 bases, with 16 bases between them. The germline CDR1 and CDR2 sequences are SQVTM and ANQGSEA. The CDR3 protein is CSVGRFRGFSYNEQFF. DNA of the CDR3: TGCAGCGTTGGTCGCTTCAGGGGTTTCTCCTACAATGAGCAGTTCTTC.

The table lists this clone with a count of one. The chain employs TRBV11-2 and TRBJ2-7; 9 nucleotides align to TRBD2. The CDR3 is 15 amino acids. Unmatched junction bases numbered 6, after V lost 1 base and J lost 5 bases. Germline V gene data show CDR1 as SGHAT and CDR2 as FQNNGV. Here the CDR3 reads CASSLAIAGVHEQYF. CDR3 in DNA: TGTGCCAGCAGCTTAGCGATAGCGGGAGTCCACGAGCAGTACTTC.

This sequence joins TRBV5-4 and TRBJ2-7; the D gene is possibly TRBD2 (6 bases). Germline CDR1 SGHNT, CDR2 YYREEE (reference sequence). The CDR3 totals 15 residues. V dropped 4 bases and J dropped 6 bases, with 20 bases sitting between them. Here the CDR3 DNA reads TGTGCCAGCAGCACCGCGGGGCCCCTTAGAGGCGAGCAGTACTTC. Translated: CASSTAGPLRGEQYF. Based on the CDR3 plus reference TRBV5-4 and TRBJ2-7, the full variable domain is ETGVTQSPTHLIKTRGQQVTLRCSSQSGHNTVSWYQQALGQGPQFIFQYYREEENGRGNFPPRFSGLQFPNYSSELNVNALELDDSALYLCASSTAGPLRGEQYFGPGTRLTVT.

The genes are TRBV6-1 and TRBJ2-1; 7 nucleotides agree with TRBD2. V was pared by 6 bases and J by 3 bases, with 5 bases of the junction left unmatched. The CDR3 sequence is 14 residues long. Germline CDR1 MNHNS, CDR2 SASEGT. The CDR3 loop is CASSRGLNYNEQFF. CDR3 DNA sequence: TGTGCCAGCAGCCGGGGACTAAACTACAATGAGCAGTTCTTC.

A note on this clone: The junction departs from the called germline gene at one end, perhaps through a read error. The gene calls are TRBV19 and TRBJ2-7, with 8 bases that match TRBD2. The CDR3 runs to 13 residues. Germline loops: CDR1 LNHDA, CDR2 SQIVND (reference sequence). The DNA of the CDR3 is TGTGCCAGTAGCGGGACATCGCGGGAGGCCACGCACTTC. Protein: CASSGTSREATHF.

The chain joins TRBV27 to TRBJ2-5, with 13 bases fitting TRBD2. This CDR3 is built from 16 residues. With 4 bases clipped from V and 5 bases from J, the junction kept 7 bases outside the gene matches. CDR1 and CDR2 from the germline V gene are MNHEY and SMNVEV (reference sequence). CDR3 loop: CASSSWTSGSPETQYF. The CDR3, as DNA: TGTGCCAGCAGTTCCTGGACTAGCGGGAGTCCCGAGACCCAGTACTTC.

The CDR3 nucleotides are TGCAGCGTTGAAGAGGAGACAGCCCAAGAGACCCAGTACTTC. It translates to CSVEEETAQETQYF. The chain carries TRBV29-1 and TRBJ2-5; a weak D match, TRBD1 (5 bases). Deletions cut 0 bases from V and 1 base from J, with 9 bases between. CDR1 SQVTM and CDR2 ANQGSEA come from the germline V gene. CDR3 length: 14 amino acids.

The chain combines TRBV7-3 with TRBJ1-1; 10 positions agree with TRBD1. Germline assignment: CDR1 SGHTA and CDR2 FQGTGA. This CDR3 is 13 amino acids long. V trimming: 3 bases; J trimming: 11 bases; junction bases outside the gene matches: 6. The CDR3 here is CASSFSGTGDAFF. The CDR3 DNA sequence: TGTGCCAGCAGCTTCTCCGGGACAGGGGATGCTTTCTTT.

Notes on this clone: This sample includes further DNA sequences coding for the same CDR3. The genes are TRBV5-4 and TRBJ2-1; TRBD1 aligns across 7 bases. Looked up from germline, CDR1 is SGHNT and CDR2 is YYREEE (reference sequence). V lost 0 bases to trimming and J lost 2 bases; unmatched junction nucleotides: 2. The CDR3 contains 15 residues. CDR3 DNA: TGTGCCAGCAGCTTGGGGCAGGGGGCCTACAATGAGCAGTTCTTC. This codes for CASSLGQGAYNEQFF. The entire variable domain, with the rest obtained from reference TRBV5-4 and TRBJ2-1, is as follows: ETGVTQSPTHLIKTRGQQVTLRCSSQSGHNTVSWYQQALGQGPQFIFQYYREEENGRGNFPPRFSGLQFPNYSSELNVNALELDDSALYLCASSLGQGAYNEQFFGPGTRLTVL.

This clone has just a few counts. The V and J genes are TRBV4-2 and TRBJ2-7; TRBD2 might be the D (6 bases). V dropped 0 bases and J dropped 0 bases, with 18 bases sitting between them. The CDR3 sequence is 18 residues long. Germline lookup yields CDR1 LGHNA and CDR2 YNFKEQ. The CDR3 sequence is CASSQEPVGTAPSYEQYF. In nucleotides, the CDR3 is TGTGCCAGCAGCCAAGAGCCTGTGGGGACTGCTCCCTCCTACGAGCAGTACTTC.

The chain joins TRBV29-1 to TRBJ1-1; D not resolved. Trimming removed 5 bases at V and 5 bases at J, with 12 bases between. The CDR3 totals 12 residues. The germline gives CDR1 SQVTM, CDR2 ANQGSEA. The CDR3 coding sequence is TGCAGCGTTTTCCCTGGGCAGACTGAAGCTTTCTTT. Amino acids: CSVFPGQTEAFF.